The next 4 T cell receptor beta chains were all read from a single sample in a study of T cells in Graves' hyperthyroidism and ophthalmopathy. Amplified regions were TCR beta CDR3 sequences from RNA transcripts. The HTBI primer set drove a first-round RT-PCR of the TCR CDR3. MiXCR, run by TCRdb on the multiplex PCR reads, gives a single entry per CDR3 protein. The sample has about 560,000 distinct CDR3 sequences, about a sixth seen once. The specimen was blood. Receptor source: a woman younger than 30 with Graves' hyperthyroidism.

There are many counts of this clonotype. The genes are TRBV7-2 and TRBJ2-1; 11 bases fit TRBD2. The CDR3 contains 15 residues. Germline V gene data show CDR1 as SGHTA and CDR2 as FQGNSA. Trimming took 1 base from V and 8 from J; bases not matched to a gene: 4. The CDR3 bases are TGTGCCAGCAGCTTAGTAGCGGGAGGGGGGTATGAGCAGTTCTTC. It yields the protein CASSLVAGGGYEQFF.

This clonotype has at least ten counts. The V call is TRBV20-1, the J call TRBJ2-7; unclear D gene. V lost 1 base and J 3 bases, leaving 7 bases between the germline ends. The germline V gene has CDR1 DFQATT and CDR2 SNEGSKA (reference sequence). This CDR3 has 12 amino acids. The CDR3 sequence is CSARAVYYEQYF. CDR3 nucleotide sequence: TGCAGTGCTAGAGCCGTGTACTACGAGCAGTACTTC.

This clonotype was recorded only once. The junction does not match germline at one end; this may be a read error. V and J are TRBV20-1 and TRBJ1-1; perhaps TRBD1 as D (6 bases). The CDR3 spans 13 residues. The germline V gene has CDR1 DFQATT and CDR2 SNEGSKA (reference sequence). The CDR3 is CSAPGTLNTEVFF. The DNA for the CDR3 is TGCAGTGCACCGGGGACATTGAACACTGAAGTTTTCTTT.

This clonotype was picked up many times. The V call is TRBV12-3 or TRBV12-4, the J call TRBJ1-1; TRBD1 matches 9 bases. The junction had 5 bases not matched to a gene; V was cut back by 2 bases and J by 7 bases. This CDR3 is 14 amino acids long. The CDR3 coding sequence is TGTGCCAGCAGTTTACAGGGACAGGGAATTGAAGCTTTCTTT. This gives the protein CASSLQGQGIEAFF.